One sample yielded the 17 T cell receptor beta chains listed below, sequenced in a study of T cell repertoires in cytomegalovirus infection. Using its own MiXCR run on the reads, TCRdb lists one record per CDR3 protein. Of approximately 400,000 distinct CDR3 sequences listed, about a third were seen once; the top ten hold about 13%. The sample consisted of PBMCs. The receptors shown here come from a human donor in good health (CMV status not recorded). Some clones in this sample may be carry-over from other donors' samples.

This clonotype was recorded a few times. For the CDR3, the DNA is TGTGCCAGCAGCTTTCTTCGGACAGCAAACTATGGCTACACCTTC. Its translation is CASSFLRTANYGYTF. The chain uses TRBV5-5 and TRBJ1-2, with D perhaps TRBD1 (6 bases). This CDR3 has 15 amino acids. From germline, CDR1 is SGHKS and CDR2 YYEKEE (reference sequence). The germline V and J ends were trimmed by 2 bases and 2 bases, with 13 bases remaining between them.

This clonotype occurred once. One junction end disagrees with the germline gene, perhaps due to a read error. This chain joins TRBV7-2 and TRBJ2-3; D might be TRBD2 (5 bases). There are 16 residues in the CDR3. CDR1 and CDR2 from the germline V gene are SGHTA and FQGNSA. Written as DNA, the CDR3 is TGTGCCAGCAGGTCACCGCCTGGAGCTAGCACAGAGACGCAGTCTTTT. Protein product: CASRSPPGASTETQSF.

This clonotype appeared a single time. The CDR3 loop is CASSVSGTSGVGEQFF. CDR3 in DNA: TGCGCCAGCAGTGTCTCCGGGACTAGCGGGGTTGGTGAGCAGTTCTTC. The chain uses TRBV10-2 and TRBJ2-1; 13 nucleotides agree with TRBD2. V shed 4 bases, J shed 9 bases, and the junction held 9 bases outside the gene matches. This CDR3 contains 16 residues. Germline CDR1 WSHSY, CDR2 SAAADI.

This clonotype appeared many times. The chain recombines TRBV7-8 with TRBJ2-1; possibly TRBD2 for D (6 bases). CDR1 is SGHVS and CDR2 is FQNEAQ in the germline V gene. V shed 5 bases and J shed 4 bases, with 21 bases lying between them. The CDR3 spans 17 residues. Here the CDR3 reads CASSVEAGRRGYNEQFF. As DNA, the CDR3 is TGTGCCAGCAGCGTAGAGGCGGGACGGCGAGGATACAATGAGCAGTTCTTC.

To note about this clonotype: This may be a read error, as it is one base from a much larger clone. The chain couples TRBV12-3 or TRBV12-4 to TRBJ1-1, with unresolved D. The CDR3 sequence is 14 residues long. The V gene lost 6 bases and the J gene lost 3 bases, with 14 bases spanning the gap. The CDR3 loop reads CASRRSLRDTEAFF. The CDR3 DNA reads as TGTGCCAGCAGACGGAGCCTTAGGGACACTGAAGCTTTCTTT.

This sequence joins TRBV10-3 and TRBJ2-5; a weak D match, TRBD1 (6 bases). Trimming shortened V by 7 bases and J by 1 base, and 13 bases separated the two germline ends. The length of the CDR3 is 14 residues. Germline CDR1 is ENHRY and CDR2 is SYGVKD. The CDR3 nucleotides are TGTGCCATCACAAAGGACAGTTCCCAAGAGACCCAGTACTTC. Encoded protein: CAITKDSSQETQYF.

The chain is built from TRBV2 and TRBJ1-2, with unresolved D. Trimming stripped 6 bases from V and 8 bases from J, with 16 bases between. The CDR3 contains 13 residues. Germline CDR1 reads SNHLY; CDR2 reads FYNNEI. The CDR3 sequence is CASRADPMRGYTF. CDR3 DNA: TGTGCCAGCAGGGCGGATCCTATGCGGGGCTACACCTTC.

The chain combines TRBV28 with TRBJ2-6; TRBD1 matches at 9 bases. After removal of 5 bases from V and 4 bases from J, the junction contained 3 bases not matched to a gene. This CDR3 has 15 residues. Germline V gives CDR1 MDHEN, CDR2 SYDVKM. The CDR3 DNA follows: TGTGCCAGCAGTAAACAGGGGGCCGGGGCCAACGTCCTGACTTTC. Amino acid sequence: CASSKQGAGANVLTF. The whole variable domain, filled in from reference TRBV28 and TRBJ2-6, reads DVKVTQSSRYLVKRTGEKVFLECVQDMDHENMFWYRQDPGLGLRLIYFSYDVKMKEKGDIPEGYSVSREKKERFSLILESASTNQTSMYLCASSKQGAGANVLTFGAGSRLTVL.

This clonotype was observed once. This may be a read error: a much more frequent sequence differs by one nucleotide. The chain uses TRBV7-2 and TRBJ1-1; D gene uncertain. Per the germline V gene, CDR1 is SGHTA and CDR2 is FQGNSA. The CDR3 is 14 residues long. The CDR3 nucleotides are TGTGCCAGCAGCTTCTGGGAGTTGAACACTGAAGATTTCTTT. Translated, it gives CASSFWELNTEDFF.

This clonotype has just a few counts. The chain recombines TRBV4-3 with TRBJ1-3; TRBD1 agrees at 7 bases. Germline-derived CDR1 and CDR2 are LGHNA and YSLEER. The junction had 2 bases not matched to a gene; V was cut back by 2 bases and J by 1 base. The CDR3 is 15 amino acids. CDR3 protein: CASSQHRGSGNTIYF. DNA of the CDR3: TGCGCCAGCAGCCAACACAGGGGATCTGGAAACACCATATATTTT.

This sequence joins TRBV6-5 and TRBJ2-7, with TRBD2 matching 7 bases. This CDR3 has 12 amino acids. V lost 6 bases and J lost 6; bases outside the gene matches: 5. CDR1 MNHEY and CDR2 SVGAGI come from the germline V gene. CDR3 DNA sequence: TGTGCCAGCAGCAACGGGAGGTCCGAGCAGTACTTC. It translates to CASSNGRSEQYF.

Turning to this clonotype: One junction end does not reproduce the germline sequence, and a read error may be involved. This chain joins TRBV12-3 or TRBV12-4 and TRBJ2-2, with a possible D match to TRBD2 (5 bases). The CDR3 extends over 16 amino acids. CDR3 sequence (DNA): TGTGCCAGCAGTTTCGGGTCAGCCCGTCTCACCGGGGAGCTGTATTTT. Residues: CASSFGSARLTGELYF.

This clonotype was detected a few times. The chain links TRBV2 to TRBJ1-2; perhaps TRBD1 as D (5 bases). CDR3 length: 13 amino acids. Trimming stripped 3 bases from V and 5 bases from J, with 10 bases between. Germline CDR1 reads SNHLY; CDR2 reads FYNNEI. The CDR3, as DNA: TGTGCCAGCAGTGATGGGACGCTTTATGGCTACACCTTC. Translated: CASSDGTLYGYTF.

The J gene is TRBJ2-1, the V gene TRBV6-5; D uncertain. CDR1 is MNHEY and CDR2 is SVGAGI in the germline V gene. V was pared by 2 bases and J by 1 base, with 12 bases between. This CDR3 region has 16 residues. The CDR3 region has the DNA TGTGCCAGCAGTTACGCAGCGCTCGTTTCCTACAATGAGCAGTTCTTC. Amino acids: CASSYAALVSYNEQFF.

J is TRBJ1-1 and V is TRBV4-2; D possibly corresponds to TRBD1 (5 bases). Deletions cut 3 bases from V and 6 bases from J, with 17 bases between. This CDR3 comprises 15 residues. CDR1 and CDR2 from the germline V gene are LGHNA and YNFKEQ. The CDR3 sequence: CASSQIVGRVAEAFF. Here the CDR3 DNA reads TGTGCCAGCAGCCAGATCGTGGGCAGGGTGGCTGAAGCTTTCTTT.

Only one count was recorded for this clonotype. The chain links TRBV29-1 to TRBJ1-2; 8 nucleotides agree with TRBD1. Per germline, CDR1 SQVTM and CDR2 ANQGSEA. The CDR3 has 13 amino acids. The J segment lost 8 bases and the V segment lost 3 bases, leaving 8 bases of the junction unmatched. CDR3 sequence (DNA): TGCAGCGTTGATATCCCAGGGGGCGACGGCTACACCTTC. This sequence encodes CSVDIPGGDGYTF.

The genes are TRBV28 and TRBJ2-1; 7 bases are a match to TRBD1. The CDR3 consists of 16 residues. V was clipped by 5 bases and J by 5 bases; unmatched bases: 12. Germline CDR1 is MDHEN and CDR2 is SYDVKM. CDR3 bases: TGTGCCAGCAGTCTACGGGCCGGGACAGCCAACAATGAGCAGTTCTTC. Translation: CASSLRAGTANNEQFF. Drawing the rest from reference TRBV28 and TRBJ2-1, the complete variable domain is DVKVTQSSRYLVKRTGEKVFLECVQDMDHENMFWYRQDPGLGLRLIYFSYDVKMKEKGDIPEGYSVSREKKERFSLILESASTNQTSMYLCASSLRAGTANNEQFFGPGTRLTVL.